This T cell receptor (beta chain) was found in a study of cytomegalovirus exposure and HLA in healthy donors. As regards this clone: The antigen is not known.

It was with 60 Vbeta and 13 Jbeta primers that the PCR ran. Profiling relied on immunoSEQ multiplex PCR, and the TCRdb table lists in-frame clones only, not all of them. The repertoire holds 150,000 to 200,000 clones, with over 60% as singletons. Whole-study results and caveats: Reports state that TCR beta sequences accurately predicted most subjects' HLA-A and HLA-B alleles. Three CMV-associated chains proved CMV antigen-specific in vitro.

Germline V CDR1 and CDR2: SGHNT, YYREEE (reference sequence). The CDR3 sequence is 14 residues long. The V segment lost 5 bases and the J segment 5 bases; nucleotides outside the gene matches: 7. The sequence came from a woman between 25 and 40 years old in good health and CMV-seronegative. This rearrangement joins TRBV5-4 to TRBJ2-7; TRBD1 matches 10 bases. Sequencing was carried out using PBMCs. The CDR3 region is CASRRQGAKNEQYF. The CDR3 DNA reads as TGTGCCAGCAGACGACAGGGGGCTAAGAACGAGCAGTACTTC.